What follows describes a single T cell receptor (beta chain). These data are taken from a study of T cell clusters in autoimmune cytopenias. TRB was amplified from approximately 230 ng of peripheral blood genomic DNA per sample. TRB was amplified by touch-down multiplex PCR, primer pools A and B combined. TCRdb reprocessed the multiplex PCR reads, with one entry per CDR3 protein and no DNA. This table holds about 4,800 distinct CDR3 sequences. Germline CDR1 is MNHEY and CDR2 is SVGEGT. The CDR3 contains 15 residues. The sample also formed part of further work on T cell repertoires in aging, cancer and after chemotherapy. From that paper: The whole study produced a dataset of several million TCR reads.

The sample comprised peripheral blood. This rearrangement joins TRBV6-2 or TRBV6-3 to TRBJ2-3; TCRdb gives TRBD2 as the D gene, but with no DNA this cannot be confirmed. This clonotype was obtained from a human donor in good health. The CDR3 sequence is CASSYGGSITDTRYF.